The clone carrying this TCR beta chain was counted only a few times. Time point of the sample: newly diagnosed GD, antithyroid drugs for less than 3 months. Isolated PBMC RNA provided the starting material for the TCR library. Patients hailed from an endocrinology department in Xi'an, China. Germline CDR1 SGDLS, CDR2 YYNGEE. CDR3 size: 17 residues. V lost 4 bases and J lost 6; bases outside the gene matches: 13. These data are taken from a study of regulatory T cells in long-lasting Graves disease. Both iRepertoire HTBI primers and Arm-PCR of CDR3 regions were used to build the TCR beta libraries. In TCRdb, the multiplex PCR reads were re-called with MiXCR into one record per CDR3 protein. The sample shows hundreds of thousands of distinct CDR3 sequences, roughly 15% of them seen only once. These sequences were also reported in another study, on T cells in Graves' hyperthyroidism and ophthalmopathy. As reported in that work: In the first-round RT-PCR of the TCR CDR3, the HTBI primer set was used.

The chain couples TRBV9 to TRBJ2-1, with 10 bases that match TRBD2. The clonotype was recovered from a woman between 25 and 40 years old with Graves disease. Specimen: peripheral blood mononuclear cells (PBMCs), collected at new diagnosis, from a patient treated with antithyroid drugs. The CDR3: CASSPPPWLAGVNEQFF. CDR3 bases: TGTGCCAGCAGCCCTCCCCCTTGGCTAGCGGGAGTCAATGAGCAGTTCTTC. The full variable domain, with the rest looked up from reference TRBV9 and TRBJ2-1, is DSGVTQTPKHLITATGQRVTLRCSPRSGDLSVYWYQQSLDQGLQFLIQYYNGEERAKGNILERFSAQQFPDLHSELNLSSLELGDSALYFCASSPPPWLAGVNEQFFGPGTRLTVL.